This T cell receptor beta chain appears in the sequencing data of a study of T cell repertoires in cytomegalovirus infection. In the study overall: In public TCR beta signatures, there were indications of both CMV infection and matching HLA type.

Trimming pared 0 bases from V and 5 bases from J, leaving 10 bases between. The CDR3 length is 14 residues. Germline CDR1 and CDR2: MNHEY and SVGEGT. Using its own MiXCR run on the reads, TCRdb lists one record per CDR3 protein. The sample carries about 320,000 distinct CDR3 sequences, more than 8% recorded once. Study-wide results and caveats: Of the TCR beta families, the public ones yielded a cumulative frequency that identified carriers of CMV plus the relevant HLA. HLA-C-restricted TCR beta clonotypes specific for CMV led the ex vivo response.

This clonotype was detected only a few times. What it binds is unknown. The source of this sequence is a human donor in good health (CMV status not recorded). Some clones in this sample may be carry-over from other donors' samples. This chain joins TRBV6-2 or TRBV6-3 and TRBJ2-5, with D hard to call. The sequenced sample consisted of PBMCs. For the CDR3, the DNA is TGTGCCAGCAGTTACTCGAAGGTGGTGGAGACCCAGTACTTC. Residues: CASSYSKVVETQYF.